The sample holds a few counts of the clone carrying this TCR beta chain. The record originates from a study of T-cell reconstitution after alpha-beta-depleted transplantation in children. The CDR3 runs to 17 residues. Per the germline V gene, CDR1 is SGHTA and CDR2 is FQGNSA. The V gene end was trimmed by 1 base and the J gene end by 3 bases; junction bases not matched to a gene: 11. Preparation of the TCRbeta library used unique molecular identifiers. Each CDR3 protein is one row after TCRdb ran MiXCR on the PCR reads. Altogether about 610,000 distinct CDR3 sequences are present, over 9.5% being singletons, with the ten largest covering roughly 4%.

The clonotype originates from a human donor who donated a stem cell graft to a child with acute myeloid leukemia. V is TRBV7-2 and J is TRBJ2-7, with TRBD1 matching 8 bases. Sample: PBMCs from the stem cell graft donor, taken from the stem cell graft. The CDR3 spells CASSLVLVRDRSYEQYF. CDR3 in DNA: TGTGCCAGCAGCTTAGTCCTTGTGCGGGACAGGAGCTACGAGCAGTACTTC.